The 24 T cell receptor beta chains presented below share a single source sample, sequenced in a study of T cell responses to AZD1222 COVID-19 vaccine. The table came from immunoSEQ multiplex PCR; TCRdb's copy has only in-frame clones and leaves some out. Here the sample spans about 130,000 clones, roughly 88% being singletons. The sample here was peripheral blood, taken 28 days after the second AZD1222 dose. The receptor set was obtained from an adult who received the AZD1222 COVID-19 vaccine.

The chain has TRBV28 and TRBJ1-3, with 10 positions matching TRBD1. Germline V gene data show CDR1 as MDHEN and CDR2 as SYDVKM. The J segment lost 0 bases and the V segment lost 3 bases, leaving 2 bases of the junction unmatched. The CDR3 runs 16 residues. Written as DNA, the CDR3 is TGTGCCAGCAGTTTTTGGGACAGGGGCTCTGGAAACACCATATATTTT. It yields the protein CASSFWDRGSGNTIYF. Full variable domain (remainder filled in from reference TRBV28 and TRBJ1-3): DVKVTQSSRYLVKRTGEKVFLECVQDMDHENMFWYRQDPGLGLRLIYFSYDVKMKEKGDIPEGYSVSREKKERFSLILESASTNQTSMYLCASSFWDRGSGNTIYFGEGSWLTVV.

V usage is TRBV5-4 and J usage is TRBJ1-1, with 8 bases aligning to TRBD1. Germline CDR1 reads SGHNT; CDR2 reads YYREEE (reference sequence). This CDR3 region has 16 residues. The J segment lost 4 bases and the V segment lost 0 bases, leaving 8 bases of the junction unmatched. DNA for the CDR3: TGTGCCAGCAGCTTGGTGCAGGGGGCGGTAGGCACTGAAGCTTTCTTT. This gives the protein CASSLVQGAVGTEAFF.

The J gene is TRBJ1-1, the V gene TRBV10-3, with TRBD1 matching 9 bases. CDR1 is ENHRY and CDR2 is SYGVKD in the germline V gene. The CDR3 is 18 residues long. The junction had 14 bases not matched to a gene; V was cut back by 5 bases and J by 1 base. The chain's CDR3 is CAISRSPGTGFENTEAFF. The DNA of the CDR3 is TGTGCCATCAGTAGAAGTCCCGGGACAGGGTTTGAGAACACTGAAGCTTTCTTT.

This clone was picked up one time. The chain joins TRBV2 to TRBJ2-4; D ambiguous. V gave up 1 base and J gave up 7 bases, with 5 bases separating them. The CDR3 is 12 amino acids. Per germline, CDR1 SNHLY and CDR2 FYNNEI. Here the CDR3 DNA reads TGTGCCAGCAGTGAAGTGGACAACATTCAGTACTTC. This encodes CASSEVDNIQYF. The full variable domain, its missing parts supplied by reference TRBV2 and TRBJ2-4, is EPEVTQTPSHQVTQMGQEVILRCVPISNHLYFYWYRQILGQKVEFLVSFYNNEISEKSEIFDDQFSVERPDGSNFTLKIRSTKLEDSAMYFCASSEVDNIQYFGAGTRLSVL.

This CDR3 is CAWSVKTISRGGTEAFF. The CDR3 nucleotides read TGTGCCTGGAGCGTCAAAACTATATCCAGGGGAGGGACTGAAGCTTTCTTT. The rearrangement joins TRBV30 to TRBJ1-1; the D gene is possibly TRBD1 (6 bases). The CDR3 totals 17 residues. Per the germline V gene, CDR1 is GTSNPN and CDR2 is SVGIG (reference sequence). The V and J ends lost 3 bases and 5 bases respectively, with 25 bases between them.

This sequence joins TRBV5-6 and TRBJ1-2, with D unresolved. Germline V gene lookup returns CDR1 SGHDT and CDR2 YYEEEE. Between the trimmed V and J ends, which lost 1 base and 0 bases, there was a span of 10 bases. CDR3 length equals 15 residues. The CDR3 sequence: CASSLSGIANYGYTF. CDR3 sequence (DNA): TGTGCCAGCAGCTTGTCGGGTATAGCTAACTATGGCTACACCTTC.

This chain connects TRBV19 to TRBJ2-1; 13 nucleotides align to TRBD2. Germline-derived CDR1 and CDR2 are LNHDA and SQIVND (reference sequence). The V gene end was trimmed by 3 bases and the J gene end by 3 bases; junction bases not matched to a gene: 5. The CDR3 has 17 residues. CDR3 coding DNA: TGTGCCAGTAGTATCACCGGGACTAGCGGGGTCTACAATGAGCAGTTCTTC. This codes for CASSITGTSGVYNEQFF.

The gene calls are TRBV29-1 and TRBJ1-2; D remains ambiguous. This CDR3 has 11 amino acids. CDR1 is SQVTM, CDR2 ANQGSEA, per germline. With 5 bases removed from V and 8 bases from J, the gap between germline ends came to 12 bases. The CDR3 region is CSVRTARGYTF. The CDR3, as DNA: TGCAGCGTTCGGACTGCCCGGGGCTACACCTTC.

This chain links TRBV21-1 with TRBJ1-6. TRBV21-1 is reported as a pseudogene. The CDR3 consists of 12 residues. This CDR3 reads CASSPRGSPLHF. CDR3 sequence (DNA): TGTGCCAGCAGTCCGAGGGGTTCACCCCTCCACTTT.

This clone showed up just a few times. V is TRBV2 and J is TRBJ2-1; D possibly corresponds to TRBD1 (5 bases). This CDR3 comprises 14 residues. CDR1 is SNHLY, CDR2 FYNNEI, per germline. The V gene lost 8 bases and the J gene lost 7 bases, with 18 bases spanning the gap. CDR3 sequence: CASGLGPLGNEQFF. The CDR3 nucleotides read TGTGCCAGCGGGCTGGGGCCCCTGGGGAATGAGCAGTTCTTC.

The V and J genes are TRBV7-3 and TRBJ2-5; a weak D match, TRBD1 (5 bases). CDR3 length equals 15 residues. The V gene lost 1 base and the J gene lost 2 bases, with 11 bases spanning the gap. CDR1 and CDR2 from the germline V gene are SGHTA and FQGTGA. The CDR3 sequence: CASSLSQGGQETQYF. As DNA, the CDR3 is TGTGCCAGCAGCTTAAGTCAGGGTGGGCAAGAGACCCAGTACTTC. The entire variable domain, with the rest obtained from reference TRBV7-3 and TRBJ2-5, is as follows: GAGVSQTPSNKVTEKGKYVELRCDPISGHTALYWYRQSLGQGPEFLIYFQGTGAADDSGLPNDRFFAVRPEGSVSTLKIQRTERGDSAVYLCASSLSQGGQETQYFGPGTRLLVL.

The CDR3 sequence: CASSDGTGGETQYF. The CDR3 DNA reads as TGTGCCAGCAGTGACGGGACAGGGGGAGAGACCCAGTACTTC. The V gene is TRBV2, the J gene TRBJ2-5, with 11 bases matching TRBD1. CDR3 length: 14 amino acids. V gave up 3 bases and J gave up 4 bases; unmatched junction bases: 1. The germline V gene encodes CDR1 SNHLY and CDR2 FYNNEI.

The chain employs TRBV3-1 (or the pseudogene TRBV3-2) and TRBJ2-3; D tentatively reads TRBD1 or TRBD2 (5 bases each). Germline CDR1 reads LGHDT; CDR2 reads YNNKEL (reference sequence). V lost 3 bases and J 5 bases, leaving 12 bases between the germline ends. CDR3 size: 14 residues. CDR3 loop: CASSHGDQRDTQYF. Here the CDR3 DNA reads TGTGCCAGCAGCCACGGGGACCAGAGAGATACGCAGTATTTT.

The chain is built from TRBV27 and TRBJ1-1; unclear D gene. Germline lookup yields CDR1 MNHEY and CDR2 SMNVEV (reference sequence). V lost 2 bases and J lost 1, with 5 bases in between. This CDR3 has 13 amino acids. In nucleotides, the CDR3 is TGTGCCAGCAGTTTAAGGTCGAACACTGAAGCTTTCTTT. It is translated as CASSLRSNTEAFF.

The chain employs TRBV29-1 and TRBJ2-7, with TRBD1 identical over 8 bases. Germline-derived CDR1 and CDR2 are SQVTM and ANQGSEA. CDR3 size: 14 residues. The V segment lost 3 bases and the J segment 1 base; nucleotides outside the gene matches: 5. The CDR3 here is CSVEGTGPSYEQYF. CDR3 sequence (DNA): TGCAGCGTTGAGGGGACAGGACCTTCCTACGAGCAGTACTTC.

The chain combines TRBV11-2 with TRBJ2-5; D perhaps matches TRBD2 (5 bases). The CDR3 totals 18 residues. The V end lost 7 bases, the J end lost 5 bases, and 29 bases lay between the germline ends. Per the germline V gene, CDR1 is SGHAT and CDR2 is FQNNGV. The CDR3 loop reads CASTLYSSPGFVGETQYF. Here the CDR3 DNA reads TGTGCCAGCACCCTCTACTCGAGCCCGGGGTTCGTCGGCGAGACCCAGTACTTC. The whole variable domain, filled in from reference TRBV11-2 and TRBJ2-5, reads EAGVAQSPRYKIIEKRQSVAFWCNPISGHATLYWYQQILGQGPKLLIQFQNNGVVDDSQLPKDRFSAERLKGVDSTLKIQPAKLEDSAVYLCASTLYSSPGFVGETQYFGPGTRLLVL.

The V call is TRBV28, the J call TRBJ1-1, with TRBD1 matching 7 bases. The germline V gene has CDR1 MDHEN and CDR2 SYDVKM. The J segment lost 7 bases and the V segment lost 1 base, leaving 0 bases of the junction unmatched. The CDR3 length is 12 residues. The CDR3 sequence is CASSLYRGEAFF. Written as DNA, the CDR3 is TGTGCCAGCAGTTTATACAGGGGTGAAGCTTTCTTT.

The genes are TRBV5-1 and TRBJ2-1, with 10 bases fitting TRBD2. Germline assignment: CDR1 SGHRS and CDR2 YFSETQ. The CDR3 covers 16 residues. Germline trimming cut 4 bases from V and 10 bases from J; bases unmatched to any gene: 14. The chain's CDR3 is CASSRTTSGAYGEQFF. Written as DNA, the CDR3 is TGCGCCAGCAGCCGAACAACTAGCGGGGCTTACGGGGAGCAGTTCTTC.

The rearrangement links TRBV2 to TRBJ1-5; 8 bases are shared with TRBD1. This CDR3 contains 15 residues. V lost 5 bases and J lost 3; bases outside the gene matches: 6. Per germline, CDR1 SNHLY and CDR2 FYNNEI. The CDR3 DNA reads TGTGCCAGCAGTCGGGACAGGATGAACAATCAGCCCCAGCATTTT. Protein: CASSRDRMNNQPQHF.

The chain uses TRBV28 and TRBJ2-5; tentatively, D is TRBD2 (5 bases). Deletions cut 5 bases from V and 5 bases from J, with 12 bases between. The CDR3 spans 13 residues. Germline V gene data show CDR1 as MDHEN and CDR2 as SYDVKM. The CDR3 sequence: CASSPRGWETQYF. CDR3 nucleotides: TGTGCCAGCAGTCCCCGGGGTTGGGAGACCCAGTACTTC.

The V and J genes are TRBV5-1 and TRBJ2-7; D perhaps matches TRBD1 (5 bases). V lost 0 bases, J lost 5 bases, and 12 bases lay in between. Germline assignment: CDR1 SGHRS and CDR2 YFSETQ. The CDR3 spans 14 residues. The DNA of the CDR3 is TGCGCCAGCAGCTTGGTAGGGGTAGGCCACGAGCAGTACTTC. As protein: CASSLVGVGHEQYF.

This sequence joins TRBV12-3 or TRBV12-4 and TRBJ1-1, with D possibly being TRBD1 (5 bases). Trimming stripped 7 bases from V and 4 bases from J, with 13 bases between. The CDR3 totals 13 residues. The CDR3 DNA reads TGTGCCAGCATTTCAGACAGACCCACTGAAGCTTTCTTT. Amino acid sequence: CASISDRPTEAFF.

This clone was seen a handful of times. The chain employs TRBV7-3 and TRBJ1-2; D possibly corresponds to TRBD1 (6 bases). Germline CDR1 reads SGHTA; CDR2 reads FQGTGA. The CDR3 spans 14 residues. Between the trimmed V and J ends, which lost 7 bases and 9 bases, there was a span of 21 bases. This chain's CDR3 is CASTSQPKGGRYTF. DNA of the CDR3: TGTGCCAGCACCTCACAACCCAAGGGGGGACGCTACACCTTC. The full variable domain, completed using reference TRBV7-3 and TRBJ1-2, is GAGVSQTPSNKVTEKGKYVELRCDPISGHTALYWYRQSLGQGPEFLIYFQGTGAADDSGLPNDRFFAVRPEGSVSTLKIQRTERGDSAVYLCASTSQPKGGRYTFGSGTRLTVV.

The rearrangement uses TRBV14 and TRBJ2-1, with D possibly matching TRBD2 (6 bases). Trimming took off 7 bases at V and 5 bases at J, with 18 bases between the two ends. Germline V gene lookup returns CDR1 SGHDN and CDR2 FVKESK. The CDR3 has 15 amino acids. The CDR3 bases are TGTGCCAGCACAACCGGGACTCAAACCCACAATGAGCAGTTCTTC. Encoded protein: CASTTGTQTHNEQFF.